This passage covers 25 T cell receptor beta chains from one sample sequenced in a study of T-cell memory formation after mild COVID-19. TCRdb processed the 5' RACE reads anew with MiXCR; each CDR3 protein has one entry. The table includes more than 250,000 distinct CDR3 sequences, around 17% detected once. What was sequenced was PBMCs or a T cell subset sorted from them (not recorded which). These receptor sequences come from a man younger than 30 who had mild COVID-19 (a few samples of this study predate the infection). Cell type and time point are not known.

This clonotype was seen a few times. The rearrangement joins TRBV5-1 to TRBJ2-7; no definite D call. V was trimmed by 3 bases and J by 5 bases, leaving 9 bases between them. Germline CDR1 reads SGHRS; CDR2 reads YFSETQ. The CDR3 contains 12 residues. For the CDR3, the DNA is TGCGCCAGCAGCTCCCCAGGAGACGAGCAGTACTTC. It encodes CASSSPGDEQYF.

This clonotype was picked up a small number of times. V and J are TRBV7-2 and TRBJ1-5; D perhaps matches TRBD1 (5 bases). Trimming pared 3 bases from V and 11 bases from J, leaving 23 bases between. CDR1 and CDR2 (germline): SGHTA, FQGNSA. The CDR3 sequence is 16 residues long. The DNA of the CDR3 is TGTGCCAGCAGCTTCCTAACGTCAGGGCGATCGTGGGCCCAGCATTTT. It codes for CASSFLTSGRSWAQHF.

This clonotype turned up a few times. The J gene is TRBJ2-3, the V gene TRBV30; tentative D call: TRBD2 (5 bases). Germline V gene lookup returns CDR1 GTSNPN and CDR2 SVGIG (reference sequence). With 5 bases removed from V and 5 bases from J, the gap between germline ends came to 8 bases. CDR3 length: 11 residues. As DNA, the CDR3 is TGTGCCTGGGCCGGAGGAGATACGCAGTATTTT. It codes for CAWAGGDTQYF.

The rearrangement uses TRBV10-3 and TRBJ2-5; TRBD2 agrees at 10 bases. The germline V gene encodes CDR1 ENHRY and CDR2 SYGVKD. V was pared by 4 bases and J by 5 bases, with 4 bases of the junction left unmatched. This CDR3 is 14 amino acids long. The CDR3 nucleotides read TGTGCCATCAGTGCTAGCGGGGGCTGGGAGACCCAGTACTTC. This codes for CAISASGGWETQYF.

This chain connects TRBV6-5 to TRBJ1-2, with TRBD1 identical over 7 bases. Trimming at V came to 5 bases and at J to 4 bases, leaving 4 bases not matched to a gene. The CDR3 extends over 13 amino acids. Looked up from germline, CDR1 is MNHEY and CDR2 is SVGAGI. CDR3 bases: TGTGCCAGCAGTCAGACAGGGACCTATGGCTACACCTTC. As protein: CASSQTGTYGYTF.

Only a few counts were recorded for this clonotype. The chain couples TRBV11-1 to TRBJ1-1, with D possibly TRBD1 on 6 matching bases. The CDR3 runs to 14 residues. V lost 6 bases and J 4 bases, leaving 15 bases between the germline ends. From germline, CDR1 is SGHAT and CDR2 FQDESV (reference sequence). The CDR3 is CASSNNRDSTEAFF. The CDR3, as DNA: TGTGCCAGCAGTAATAACAGGGATTCCACTGAAGCTTTCTTT.

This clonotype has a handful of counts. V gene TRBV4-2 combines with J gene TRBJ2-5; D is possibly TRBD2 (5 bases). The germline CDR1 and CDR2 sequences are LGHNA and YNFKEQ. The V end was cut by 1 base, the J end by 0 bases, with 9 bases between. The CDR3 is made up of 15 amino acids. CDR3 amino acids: CASSQAGTYQETQYF. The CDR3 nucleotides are TGTGCCAGCAGCCAAGCGGGAACTTACCAAGAGACCCAGTACTTC.

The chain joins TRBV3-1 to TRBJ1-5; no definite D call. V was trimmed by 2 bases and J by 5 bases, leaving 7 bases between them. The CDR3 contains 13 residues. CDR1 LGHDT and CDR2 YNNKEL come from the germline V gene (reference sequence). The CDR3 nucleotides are TGTGCCAGCAGCCAAACGAGTGATCAGCCCCAGCATTTT. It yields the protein CASSQTSDQPQHF.

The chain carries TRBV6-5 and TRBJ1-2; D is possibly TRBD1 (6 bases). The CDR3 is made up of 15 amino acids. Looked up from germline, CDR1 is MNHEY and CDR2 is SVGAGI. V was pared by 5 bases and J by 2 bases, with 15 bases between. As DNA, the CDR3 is TGTGCCAGCAGTCCGAGGCGGACAGTCAACTATGGCTACACCTTC. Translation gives CASSPRRTVNYGYTF.

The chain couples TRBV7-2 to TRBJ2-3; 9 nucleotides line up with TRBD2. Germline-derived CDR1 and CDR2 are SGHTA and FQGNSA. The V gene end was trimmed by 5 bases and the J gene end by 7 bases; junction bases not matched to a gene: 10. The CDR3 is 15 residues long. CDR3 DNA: TGTGCCAGCAGCCCCGGGCGGGGGGGCCGAAATACGCAGTATTTT. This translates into CASSPGRGGRNTQYF. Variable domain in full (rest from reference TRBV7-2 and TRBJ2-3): GAGVSQSPSNKVTEKGKDVELRCDPISGHTALYWYRQSLGQGLEFLIYFQGNSAPDKSGLPSDRFSAERTGGSVSTLTIQRTQQEDSAVYLCASSPGRGGRNTQYFGPGTRLTVL.

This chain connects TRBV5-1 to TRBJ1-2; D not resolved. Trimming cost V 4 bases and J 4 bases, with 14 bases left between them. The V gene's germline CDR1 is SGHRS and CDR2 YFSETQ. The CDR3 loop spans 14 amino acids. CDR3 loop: CASSDGAGGYGYTF. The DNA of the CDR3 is TGCGCCAGCAGCGACGGTGCAGGCGGCTATGGCTACACCTTC. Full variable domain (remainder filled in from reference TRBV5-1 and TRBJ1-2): KAGVTQTPRYLIKTRGQQVTLSCSPISGHRSVSWYQQTPGQGLQFLFEYFSETQRNKGNFPGRFSGRQFSNSRSEMNVSTLELGDSALYLCASSDGAGGYGYTFGSGTRLTVV.

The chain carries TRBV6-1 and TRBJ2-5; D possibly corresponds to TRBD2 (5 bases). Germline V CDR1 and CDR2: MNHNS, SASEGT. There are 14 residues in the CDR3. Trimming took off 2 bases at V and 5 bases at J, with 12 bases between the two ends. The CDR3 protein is CASSEIGSKETQYF. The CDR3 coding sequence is TGTGCCAGCAGTGAAATAGGGAGTAAGGAGACCCAGTACTTC.

CDR3 DNA sequence: TGTGCCAGCAGCGTAGAGGGGCACCTGTATAAGGGCTACACCTTC. Translated: CASSVEGHLYKGYTF. V usage is TRBV9 and J usage is TRBJ1-2, with D possibly TRBD1 on 5 matching bases. Per germline, CDR1 SGDLS and CDR2 YYNGEE. This CDR3 is built from 15 residues. V lost 0 bases and J 8 bases, leaving 17 bases between the germline ends.

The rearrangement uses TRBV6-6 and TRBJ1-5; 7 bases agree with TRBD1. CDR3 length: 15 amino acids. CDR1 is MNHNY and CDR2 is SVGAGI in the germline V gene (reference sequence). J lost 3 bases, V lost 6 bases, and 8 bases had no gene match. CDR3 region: CASSPLDRDNQPQHF. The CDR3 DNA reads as TGTGCCAGCAGCCCTCTCGACAGGGACAATCAGCCCCAGCATTTT.

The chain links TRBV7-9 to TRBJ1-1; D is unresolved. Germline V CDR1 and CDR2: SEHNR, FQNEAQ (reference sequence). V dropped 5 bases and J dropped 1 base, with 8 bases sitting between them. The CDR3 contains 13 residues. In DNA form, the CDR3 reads TGTGCCAGCAGCGTGCCGGGGAACACTGAAGCTTTCTTT. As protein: CASSVPGNTEAFF.

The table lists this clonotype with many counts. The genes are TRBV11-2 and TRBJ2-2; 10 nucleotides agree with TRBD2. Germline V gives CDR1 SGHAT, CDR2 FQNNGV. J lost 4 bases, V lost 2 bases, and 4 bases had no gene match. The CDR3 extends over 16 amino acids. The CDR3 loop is CASSLLAGAFTGELFF. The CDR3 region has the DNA TGTGCCAGCAGCTTACTAGCGGGGGCGTTCACCGGGGAGCTGTTTTTT. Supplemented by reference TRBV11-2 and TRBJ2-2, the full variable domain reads EAGVAQSPRYKIIEKRQSVAFWCNPISGHATLYWYQQILGQGPKLLIQFQNNGVVDDSQLPKDRFSAERLKGVDSTLKIQPAKLEDSAVYLCASSLLAGAFTGELFFGEGSRLTVL.

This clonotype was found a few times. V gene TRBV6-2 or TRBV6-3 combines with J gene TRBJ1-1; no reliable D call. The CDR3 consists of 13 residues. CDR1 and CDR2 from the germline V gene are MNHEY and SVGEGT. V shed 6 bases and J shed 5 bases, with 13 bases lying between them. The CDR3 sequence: CASRDPMETEAFF. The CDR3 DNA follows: TGTGCCAGCAGAGACCCGATGGAGACTGAAGCTTTCTTT.

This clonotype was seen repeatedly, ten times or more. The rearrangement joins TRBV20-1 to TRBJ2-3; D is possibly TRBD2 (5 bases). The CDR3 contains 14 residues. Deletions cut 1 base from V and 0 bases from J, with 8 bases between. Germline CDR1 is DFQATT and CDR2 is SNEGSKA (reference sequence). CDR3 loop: CSARAGGSTDTQYF. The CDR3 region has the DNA TGCAGTGCTAGAGCAGGCGGGAGCACAGATACGCAGTATTTT.

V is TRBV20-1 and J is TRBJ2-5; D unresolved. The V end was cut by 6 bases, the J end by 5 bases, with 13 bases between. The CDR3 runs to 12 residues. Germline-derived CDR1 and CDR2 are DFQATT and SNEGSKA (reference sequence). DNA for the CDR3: TGCAGTGCCCCCCTGGGTTGGGAGACCCAGTACTTC. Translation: CSAPLGWETQYF.

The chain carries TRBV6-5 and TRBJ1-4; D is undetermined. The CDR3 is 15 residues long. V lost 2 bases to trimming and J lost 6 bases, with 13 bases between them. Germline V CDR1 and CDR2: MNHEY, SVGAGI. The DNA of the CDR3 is TGTGCCAGCAGTTACAACGAGGGATTCGATGAAAAACTGTTTTTT. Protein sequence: CASSYNEGFDEKLFF.

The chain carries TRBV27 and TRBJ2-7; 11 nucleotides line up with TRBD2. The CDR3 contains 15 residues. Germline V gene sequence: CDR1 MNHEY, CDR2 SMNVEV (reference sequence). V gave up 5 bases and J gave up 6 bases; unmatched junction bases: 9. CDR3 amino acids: CASSISSGGWVEQYF. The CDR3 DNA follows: TGTGCCAGCAGTATCTCTAGCGGGGGGTGGGTCGAGCAGTACTTC.

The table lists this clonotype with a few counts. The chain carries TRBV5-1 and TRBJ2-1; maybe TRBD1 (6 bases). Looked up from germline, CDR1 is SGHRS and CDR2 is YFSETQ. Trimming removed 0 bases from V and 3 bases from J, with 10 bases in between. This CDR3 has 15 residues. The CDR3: CASSLGTDNYNEQFF. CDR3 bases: TGCGCCAGCAGCTTGGGGACAGACAACTACAATGAGCAGTTCTTC.

As DNA, the CDR3 is TGTGCCAGCAGAGGGACAGCTACTGGAAACACCATATATTTT. It specifies CASRGTATGNTIYF. The J gene is TRBJ1-3, the V gene TRBV12-3 or TRBV12-4, with 7 bases that match TRBD1. V lost 6 bases to trimming and J lost 2 bases; unmatched junction nucleotides: 4. This CDR3 region has 14 residues.

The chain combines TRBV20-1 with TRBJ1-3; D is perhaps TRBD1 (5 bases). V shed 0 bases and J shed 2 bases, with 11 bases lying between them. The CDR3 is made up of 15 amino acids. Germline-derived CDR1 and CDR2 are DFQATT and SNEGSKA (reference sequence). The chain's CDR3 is CSARDWGDPGNTIYF. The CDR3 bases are TGCAGTGCTAGAGATTGGGGGGATCCTGGAAACACCATATATTTT.

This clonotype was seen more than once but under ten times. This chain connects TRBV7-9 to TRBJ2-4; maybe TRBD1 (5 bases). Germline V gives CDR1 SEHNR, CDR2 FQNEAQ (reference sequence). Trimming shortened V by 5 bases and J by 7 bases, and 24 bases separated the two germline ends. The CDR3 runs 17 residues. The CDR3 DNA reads TGTGCCAGCAGCATCGACAGTGGACCCACTAAATCCAACATTCAGTACTTC. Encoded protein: CASSIDSGPTKSNIQYF.